What follows is one TCR beta chain and its context. Unmatched junction bases numbered 11, after V lost 6 bases and J lost 7 bases. There are 14 residues in the CDR3. Germline V lookup: CDR1 MDHEN, CDR2 SYDVKM. This entry belongs to a study of blood T cell repertoires in COVID-19. Study-wide background: Samples of COVID-19 (acute and convalescent) were obtained from the United States, Italy and Spain.

Recruited during active infection, patients (from Seattle) were subsequently followed longitudinally. Per the authors' pipeline: Reference gene primers were amplified, and this amplification served to estimate nucleated cell counts. The table came from immunoSEQ multiplex PCR; TCRdb's copy has only in-frame clones and leaves some out. The V and J calls and clone size come from that table; D and trimming were worked out from the DNA. The table lists some 160,000 clones, roughly 91% of them singletons. The sequencing input was peripheral blood. This clonotype originated in a man aged 18-30 years with COVID-19, enrolled during active disease. The chain links TRBV28 to TRBJ1-2; TRBD1 agrees at 7 bases. The CDR3 spells CASRSGQAVGGYTF. The DNA of the CDR3 is TGTGCCAGCAGGTCTGGACAGGCGGTCGGTGGCTACACCTTC.